What follows are 30 T cell receptor beta chains derived from one specimen sequenced in a study of shared T cell receptors in the human thymus. Sequencing used immunoSEQ multiplex PCR; TCRdb keeps in-frame clones, though not all of them. The sample lists hundreds of thousands of clones; 70% to 90% were seen once. Another study also made use of these data, one on human thymus T cells.

Specimen: thymocytes. Receptors originate from a boy under two years old with a congenital heart defect.

This clone was picked up one time. The chain is built from TRBV29-1 and TRBJ2-7; the match to TRBD1 covers 7 bases. The CDR3 is made up of 15 amino acids. Germline CDR1 and CDR2: SQVTM and ANQGSEA. The junction had 11 bases not matched to a gene; V was cut back by 6 bases and J by 0 bases. CDR3 nucleotide sequence: TGCAGCGTCCAACGGGACAGCCCGAGCTCCTACGAGCAGTACTTC. Amino acid sequence: CSVQRDSPSSYEQYF.

This chain joins TRBV6-1 and TRBJ2-7; 12 bases match TRBD2. The CDR3 totals 15 residues. V shed 3 bases and J 5 bases; nucleotides not matched to a gene: 5. Germline V gene data show CDR1 as MNHNS and CDR2 as SASEGT. This CDR3 is CASSETSGSRNEQYF. CDR3 DNA: TGTGCCAGCAGTGAGACTAGCGGGAGCCGGAACGAGCAGTACTTC.

The chain links TRBV6-6 to TRBJ1-5; tentatively, D is TRBD1 (5 bases). The V gene lost 6 bases and the J gene lost 9 bases, with 9 bases spanning the gap. The CDR3 has 11 amino acids. Germline assignment: CDR1 MNHNY and CDR2 SVGAGI (reference sequence). The CDR3 DNA reads as TGTGCCAGCAGCCGGGGGGGGCCCCAGCATTTT. Translated, it gives CASSRGGPQHF.

This chain joins TRBV10-2 and TRBJ1-1; TRBD1 matches 8 bases. The CDR3 covers 16 residues. The germline V gene has CDR1 WSHSY and CDR2 SAAADI. The V segment lost 5 bases and the J segment 8 bases; nucleotides outside the gene matches: 16. CDR3 protein: CASSHSPPPGTGEAFF. CDR3 nucleotide sequence: TGCGCCAGCAGTCACAGCCCCCCCCCGGGGACAGGCGAAGCTTTCTTT.

The J gene is TRBJ2-1, the V gene TRBV7-2; 7 bases align to TRBD1. With V trimmed by 4 bases and J by 1 base, 16 bases remained unmatched. This CDR3 is built from 19 residues. Germline CDR1 is SGHTA and CDR2 is FQGNSA. CDR3 nucleotide sequence: TGTGCCAGCAGCTCCCAGACTCCTCAGACAGGGTATTCCTACAATGAGCAGTTCTTC. It yields the protein CASSSQTPQTGYSYNEQFF.

The genes are TRBV19 and TRBJ1-4; 8 bases fit TRBD1. The V and J ends lost 4 bases and 8 bases, in that order; junction bases with no gene match: 9. Germline-derived CDR1 and CDR2 are LNHDA and SQIVND (reference sequence). There are 15 residues in the CDR3. CDR3: CASSSDRGLREKLFF. CDR3 sequence (DNA): TGTGCCAGTAGTAGCGACAGGGGTCTGAGAGAAAAACTGTTTTTT.

The chain carries TRBV10-3 and TRBJ2-5, with 15 bases aligning to TRBD2. In germline, CDR1 is ENHRY, CDR2 SYGVKD. The CDR3 contains 17 residues. With 8 bases clipped from V and 3 bases from J, the junction kept 10 bases outside the gene matches. CDR3 in DNA: TGTGCCATCCGTCGGACTAGCGGGAGGGCGGAGGAAGAGACCCAGTACTTC. Encoded protein: CAIRRTSGRAEEETQYF.

The chain links TRBV5-1 to TRBJ2-3; 7 bases match TRBD1. V was pared by 4 bases and J by 0 bases, with 8 bases of the junction left unmatched. Germline CDR1 SGHRS, CDR2 YFSETQ. CDR3 length equals 16 residues. The CDR3 reads CASSRGTATSTDTQYF. CDR3 nucleotide sequence: TGCGCCAGCAGCCGAGGGACAGCTACTAGCACAGATACGCAGTATTTT.

V usage is TRBV4-2 and J usage is TRBJ2-1; unclear D gene. Trimming removed 0 bases from V and 7 bases from J, with 7 bases in between. The CDR3 sequence is 13 residues long. The germline CDR1 and CDR2 sequences are LGHNA and YNFKEQ. The CDR3 region has the DNA TGTGCCAGCAGCCAAGATCCGCGGAATGAGCAGTTCTTC. Translated, it gives CASSQDPRNEQFF.

This chain uses TRBV9 with TRBJ2-1; possible D gene TRBD2, 5 bases. Trimming cost V 0 bases and J 2 bases, with 15 bases left between them. The CDR3 is 17 residues long. The germline CDR1 and CDR2 sequences are SGDLS and YYNGEE. The CDR3 here is CASSVVNTSGTYNEQFF. The CDR3 DNA reads TGTGCCAGCAGCGTAGTGAACACCAGCGGCACCTACAATGAGCAGTTCTTC.

The gene calls are TRBV9 and TRBJ2-2; TRBD1 agrees at 9 bases. Germline assignment: CDR1 SGDLS and CDR2 YYNGEE. The CDR3 length is 16 residues. J gave up 3 bases and V 4 bases, and 7 bases lay outside the gene matches. CDR3 amino acids: CASSPLDRGDTGELFF. DNA for the CDR3: TGTGCCAGCAGCCCCTTGGACAGGGGAGACACCGGGGAGCTGTTTTTT. Together with reference TRBV9 and TRBJ2-2, the CDR3 gives the full variable domain: DSGVTQTPKHLITATGQRVTLRCSPRSGDLSVYWYQQSLDQGLQFLIQYYNGEERAKGNILERFSAQQFPDLHSELNLSSLELGDSALYFCASSPLDRGDTGELFFGEGSRLTVL.

This clone was observed a single time. The rearrangement uses TRBV2 and TRBJ2-1; D perhaps matches TRBD2 (5 bases). The germline V and J ends were trimmed by 0 bases and 15 bases, with 24 bases remaining between them. Germline loops: CDR1 SNHLY, CDR2 FYNNEI. CDR3 length: 16 amino acids. The CDR3: CASSEARLEGLICTFF. In DNA, the CDR3 is TGTGCCAGCAGTGAAGCAAGGCTAGAGGGCCTTATTTGTACGTTCTTC.

The J gene is TRBJ2-2, the V gene TRBV7-3; possibly TRBD1 for D (6 bases). Looked up from germline, CDR1 is SGHTA and CDR2 is FQGTGA. The CDR3 has 16 amino acids. The V end lost 2 bases, the J end lost 1 base, and 11 bases lay between the germline ends. In DNA, the CDR3 is TGTGCCAGCAGCTTACAAGGGGGTTGGAACACCGGGGAGCTGTTTTTT. Translated, it gives CASSLQGGWNTGELFF.

The rearrangement joins TRBV15 to TRBJ1-3; a possible D gene is TRBD1 (6 bases). V shed 5 bases and J shed 4 bases, with 18 bases lying between them. The germline V gene encodes CDR1 LNHNV and CDR2 YYDKDF (reference sequence). The CDR3 has 16 amino acids. DNA for the CDR3: TGTGCCACCAGCGCACGGGACACTACTGTGGGAAACACCATATATTTT. This gives the protein CATSARDTTVGNTIYF.

CDR3 sequence: CATTGLAGGPHEQYF. Here the CDR3 DNA reads TGTGCCACCACGGGACTAGCGGGAGGGCCCCACGAGCAGTACTTC. The chain combines TRBV6-7 with TRBJ2-7; TRBD2 agrees at 16 bases. TRBV6-7 is assigned to the ORF class and has an uncertain function. V dropped 10 bases and J dropped 5; count of bases not matched to a gene: 8. This CDR3 contains 15 residues.

The genes are TRBV6-5 and TRBJ2-1; 7 bases match TRBD2. The germline V gene has CDR1 MNHEY and CDR2 SVGAGI. The V gene end was trimmed by 6 bases and the J gene end by 6 bases; junction bases not matched to a gene: 11. The CDR3 has 15 amino acids. CDR3: CASSRGSVSPNEQFF. Here the CDR3 DNA reads TGTGCCAGCAGCCGCGGGAGCGTGTCCCCCAATGAGCAGTTCTTC.

The chain joins TRBV4-3 to TRBJ2-3; 9 positions agree with TRBD2. CDR3 length: 16 amino acids. Per the germline V gene, CDR1 is LGHNA and CDR2 is YSLEER. V gave up 3 bases and J gave up 1 base; unmatched junction bases: 5. The CDR3 DNA reads as TGCGCCAGCAGCCAGGTAGCGGGAGTTCGCACAGATACGCAGTATTTT. Protein: CASSQVAGVRTDTQYF.

The V call is TRBV5-1, the J call TRBJ2-5, with D maybe TRBD1 (6 bases). The CDR3 covers 11 residues. Germline values: CDR1 SGHRS, CDR2 YFSETQ. Trimming stripped 4 bases from V and 9 bases from J, with 10 bases between. For the CDR3, the DNA is TGCGCCAGCAGCGCCAAGGGGGCCCAGTACTTC. Its translation: CASSAKGAQYF.

The rearrangement uses TRBV4-3 and TRBJ1-2, with a possible D match to TRBD1 (5 bases). CDR3 size: 22 residues. Trimming removed 2 bases from V and 5 bases from J, with 36 bases in between. Germline CDR1 is LGHNA and CDR2 is YSLEER. The CDR3 here is CASSQRSGYCRAHPPPGYGYTF. CDR3 bases: TGCGCCAGCAGCCAAAGATCCGGTTACTGCAGGGCTCACCCCCCTCCAGGGTATGGCTACACCTTC.

This clone appeared a single time. For the CDR3, the DNA is TGTGCCAGCAGTGGGCGGGGCTCCGAGGGCAATCAGCCCCAGCATTTT. It is translated as CASSGRGSEGNQPQHF. The gene calls are TRBV2 and TRBJ1-5; possibly TRBD1 for D (5 bases). The CDR3 consists of 16 residues. CDR1 is SNHLY and CDR2 is FYNNEI in the germline V gene. Trimming cost V 4 bases and J 2 bases, with 15 bases left between them.

This clone was seen just once. This chain joins TRBV7-9 and TRBJ2-7; tentatively, D is TRBD1 (5 bases). V was trimmed by 1 base and J by 0 bases, leaving 10 bases between them. The germline V gene encodes CDR1 SEHNR and CDR2 FQNEAQ (reference sequence). The CDR3 sequence is 15 residues long. In nucleotides, the CDR3 is TGTGCCAGCAGCTTAGATATAGGGGCCTCCTACGAGCAGTACTTC. It translates to CASSLDIGASYEQYF.

V gene TRBV7-9 combines with J gene TRBJ1-2; possibly TRBD1 for D (6 bases). This CDR3 has 13 amino acids. Between the trimmed V and J ends, which lost 5 bases and 4 bases, there was a span of 11 bases. Germline lookup yields CDR1 SEHNR and CDR2 FQNEAQ (reference sequence). The CDR3 protein is CASSGEGGYGYTF. The CDR3 DNA is TGTGCCAGCAGCGGGGAGGGGGGCTATGGCTACACCTTC.

The rearrangement uses TRBV27 and TRBJ2-7, with 7 bases identical to TRBD1. Germline trimming cut 5 bases from V and 4 bases from J; bases unmatched to any gene: 5. The CDR3 loop spans 13 amino acids. The germline V gene encodes CDR1 MNHEY and CDR2 SMNVEV (reference sequence). The CDR3 sequence: CASSAHRGYEQYF. The CDR3 bases are TGTGCCAGCAGTGCGCACAGGGGTTACGAGCAGTACTTC.

The chain links TRBV6-6 to TRBJ2-7; D perhaps matches TRBD2 (5 bases). The CDR3 is made up of 14 amino acids. Looked up from germline, CDR1 is MNHNY and CDR2 is SVGAGI (reference sequence). Trimming took 5 bases from V and 0 from J, leaving 11 bases between them. The CDR3 region is CASSPRGPSYEQYF. The CDR3 DNA is TGTGCCAGCAGTCCCCGGGGTCCCTCCTACGAGCAGTACTTC.

This chain connects TRBV6-5 to TRBJ1-2, with D possibly TRBD1 on 5 matching bases. The germline V and J ends were trimmed by 3 bases and 0 bases, with 11 bases remaining between them. Germline CDR1 is MNHEY and CDR2 is SVGAGI. The CDR3 runs 15 residues. CDR3 sequence reads: CASSYTRVTNYGYTF. In nucleotides, the CDR3 is TGTGCCAGCAGTTATACCAGGGTAACTAACTATGGCTACACCTTC.

The chain recombines TRBV4-1 with TRBJ2-7; D perhaps matches TRBD1 (5 bases). Germline lookup yields CDR1 MGHRA and CDR2 YSYEKL. V lost 2 bases and J 2 bases, leaving 10 bases between the germline ends. The length of the CDR3 is 14 residues. The CDR3 DNA reads as TGCGCCAGCAGCCAAAACAGGTTGACCTACGAGCAGTACTTC. This gives the protein CASSQNRLTYEQYF.

The chain uses TRBV5-6 and TRBJ2-7, with D possibly matching TRBD2 (7 bases). This CDR3 is built from 15 residues. V shed 1 base and J shed 7 bases, with 18 bases lying between them. CDR1 and CDR2 (germline): SGHDT, YYEEEE. CDR3 loop: CASSLRYRGAREQYF. The CDR3 DNA reads TGTGCCAGCAGCTTGCGATACCGGGGGGCTCGGGAGCAGTACTTC.

This clone was seen a handful of times. The chain combines TRBV4-1 with TRBJ1-3; D gene ambiguous. Germline CDR1 MGHRA, CDR2 YSYEKL. V was trimmed by 0 bases and J by 4 bases, leaving 13 bases between them. The CDR3 contains 16 residues. CDR3 sequence reads: CASSQDCAPGGNTIYF. The CDR3, as DNA: TGCGCCAGCAGCCAAGATTGCGCCCCGGGGGGAAACACCATATATTTT.

This rearrangement joins TRBV6-5 to TRBJ2-3; D is unresolved. Germline V CDR1 and CDR2: MNHEY, SVGAGI. The CDR3 has 12 amino acids. The ends were cut back, 6 bases at V and 6 bases at J, with 10 bases in the middle. In DNA, the CDR3 is TGTGCCAGCAGCCCACCCGGGGATACGCAGTATTTT. Protein product: CASSPPGDTQYF.

The V gene is TRBV6-4, the J gene TRBJ1-1, with TRBD1 as a possible D gene (5 bases). The germline gives CDR1 MRHNA, CDR2 SNTAGT. V dropped 3 bases and J dropped 4 bases, with 9 bases sitting between them. The CDR3 covers 13 residues. In DNA form, the CDR3 reads TGTGCCAGCAGTGAAGGGGATGGCACTGAAGCTTTCTTT. This codes for CASSEGDGTEAFF.